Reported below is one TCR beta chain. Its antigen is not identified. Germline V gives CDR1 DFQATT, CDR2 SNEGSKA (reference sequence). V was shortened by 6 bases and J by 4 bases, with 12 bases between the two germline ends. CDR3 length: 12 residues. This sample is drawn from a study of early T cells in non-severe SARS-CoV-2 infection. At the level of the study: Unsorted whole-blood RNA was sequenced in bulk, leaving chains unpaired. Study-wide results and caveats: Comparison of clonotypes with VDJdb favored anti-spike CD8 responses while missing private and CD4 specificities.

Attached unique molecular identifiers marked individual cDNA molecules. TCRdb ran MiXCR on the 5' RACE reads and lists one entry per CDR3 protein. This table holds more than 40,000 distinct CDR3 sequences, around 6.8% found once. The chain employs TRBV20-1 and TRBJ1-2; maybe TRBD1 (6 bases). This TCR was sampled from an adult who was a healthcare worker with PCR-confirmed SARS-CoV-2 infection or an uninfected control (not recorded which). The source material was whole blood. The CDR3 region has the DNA TGCAGTGCCGGGACATCTGGCTATGGCTACACCTTC. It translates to CSAGTSGYGYTF.